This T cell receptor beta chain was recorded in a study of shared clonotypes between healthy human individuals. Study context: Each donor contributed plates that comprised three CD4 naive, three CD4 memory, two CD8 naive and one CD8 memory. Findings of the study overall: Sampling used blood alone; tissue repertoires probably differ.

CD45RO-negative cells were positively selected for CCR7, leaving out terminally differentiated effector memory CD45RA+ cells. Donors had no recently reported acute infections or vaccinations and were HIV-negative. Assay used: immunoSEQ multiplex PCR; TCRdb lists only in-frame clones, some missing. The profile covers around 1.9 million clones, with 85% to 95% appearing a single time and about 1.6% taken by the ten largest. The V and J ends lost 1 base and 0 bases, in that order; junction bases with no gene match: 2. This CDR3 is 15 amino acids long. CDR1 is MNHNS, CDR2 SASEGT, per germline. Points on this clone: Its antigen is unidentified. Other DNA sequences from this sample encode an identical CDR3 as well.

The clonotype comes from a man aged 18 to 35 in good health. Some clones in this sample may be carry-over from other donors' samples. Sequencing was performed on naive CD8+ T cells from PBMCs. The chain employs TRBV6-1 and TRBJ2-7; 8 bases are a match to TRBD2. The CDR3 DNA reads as TGTGCCAGCAGTGAAGGGCTAGCGGGCTCCTACGAGCAGTACTTC. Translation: CASSEGLAGSYEQYF.